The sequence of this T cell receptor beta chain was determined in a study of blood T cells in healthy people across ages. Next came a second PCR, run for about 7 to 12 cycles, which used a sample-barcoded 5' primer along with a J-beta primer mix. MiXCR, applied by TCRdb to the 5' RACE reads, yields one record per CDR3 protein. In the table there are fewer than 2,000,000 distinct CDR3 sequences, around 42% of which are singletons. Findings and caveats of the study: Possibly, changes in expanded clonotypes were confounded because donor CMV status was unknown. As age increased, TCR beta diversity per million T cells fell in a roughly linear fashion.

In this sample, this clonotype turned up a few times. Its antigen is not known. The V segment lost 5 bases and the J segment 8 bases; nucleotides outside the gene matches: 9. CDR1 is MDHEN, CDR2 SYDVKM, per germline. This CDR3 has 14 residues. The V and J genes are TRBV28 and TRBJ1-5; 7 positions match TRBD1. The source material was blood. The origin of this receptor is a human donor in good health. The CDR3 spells CASSPGTDDEPQHF. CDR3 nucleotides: TGTGCCAGCAGTCCGGGGACAGATGATGAGCCCCAGCATTTT.